This T cell receptor beta chain appears in the sequencing data of a study of T cells in Graves' hyperthyroidism and ophthalmopathy. The TCR beta CDR3 regions underwent amplification using RNA transcripts as the source. First-round RT-PCR of the TCR CDR3 relied on the HTBI primer set. TCRdb redid the calling of the multiplex PCR reads with MiXCR, one entry per CDR3 protein. The table records about 720,000 distinct CDR3 sequences, around 20% of them present only once. Exclusion followed for patients with uncontrolled infection, other autoimmune disease, pregnancy or lactation. This clonotype was seen at least ten times. Germline V CDR1 and CDR2: DFQATT, SNEGSKA (reference sequence). The V and J ends lost 6 bases and 5 bases, in that order; junction bases with no gene match: 11. This CDR3 region has 14 residues.

The chain links TRBV20-1 to TRBJ2-5, with 8 bases aligning to TRBD2. Source material: blood. This sequence was found in a woman aged 45 to 65 with Graves' hyperthyroidism that later progressed to Graves' ophthalmopathy. The CDR3 DNA reads TGCAGTGCCCCTGGGGAGCGGGGGTTGGAGACCCAGTACTTC. Protein sequence: CSAPGERGLETQYF.